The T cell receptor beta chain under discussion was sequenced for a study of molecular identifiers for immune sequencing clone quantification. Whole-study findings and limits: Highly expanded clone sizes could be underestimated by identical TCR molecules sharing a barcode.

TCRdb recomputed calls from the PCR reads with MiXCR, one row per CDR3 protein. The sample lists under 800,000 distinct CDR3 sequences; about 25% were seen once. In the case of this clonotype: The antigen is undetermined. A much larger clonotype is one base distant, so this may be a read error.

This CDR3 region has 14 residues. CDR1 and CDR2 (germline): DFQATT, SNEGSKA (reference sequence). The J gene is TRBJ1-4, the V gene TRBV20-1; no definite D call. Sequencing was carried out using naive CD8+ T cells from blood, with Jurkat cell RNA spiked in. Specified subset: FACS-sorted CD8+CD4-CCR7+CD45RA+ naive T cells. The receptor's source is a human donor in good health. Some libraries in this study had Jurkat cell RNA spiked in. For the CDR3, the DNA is TGCAGTGCCCGATTGCAAAGCCCTAATGAAAAACTGTTATTT. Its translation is CSARLQSPNEKLLF.